The source of this T cell receptor (beta chain) is a study of blood T cell repertoires in COVID-19. Only in-frame clones appear in the TCRdb table, and some are missing; sequencing was by immunoSEQ multiplex PCR. The sample consists of around 130,000 clones, 75% to 90% of them appearing once. Trimming removed 1 base from V and 6 bases from J, with 16 bases in between. Germline CDR1 is SGHNT and CDR2 is YYREEE (reference sequence). The CDR3 covers 16 residues. Each recovered donor of Cohort 3 presented with two negative PCRs, clearance, or symptom resolution. Sequencing used PBMCs or T cells enriched from blood (not recorded which). The chain uses TRBV5-4 and TRBJ2-2, with D possibly being TRBD2 (6 bases). This clonotype was obtained from a woman between 50 and 59 years old who had recovered from COVID-19. The CDR3 coding sequence is TGTGCCAGCAGCTTGCGGGAGAGAAGAGTCCCCGGGGAGCTGTTTTTT. Translation gives CASSLRERRVPGELFF.